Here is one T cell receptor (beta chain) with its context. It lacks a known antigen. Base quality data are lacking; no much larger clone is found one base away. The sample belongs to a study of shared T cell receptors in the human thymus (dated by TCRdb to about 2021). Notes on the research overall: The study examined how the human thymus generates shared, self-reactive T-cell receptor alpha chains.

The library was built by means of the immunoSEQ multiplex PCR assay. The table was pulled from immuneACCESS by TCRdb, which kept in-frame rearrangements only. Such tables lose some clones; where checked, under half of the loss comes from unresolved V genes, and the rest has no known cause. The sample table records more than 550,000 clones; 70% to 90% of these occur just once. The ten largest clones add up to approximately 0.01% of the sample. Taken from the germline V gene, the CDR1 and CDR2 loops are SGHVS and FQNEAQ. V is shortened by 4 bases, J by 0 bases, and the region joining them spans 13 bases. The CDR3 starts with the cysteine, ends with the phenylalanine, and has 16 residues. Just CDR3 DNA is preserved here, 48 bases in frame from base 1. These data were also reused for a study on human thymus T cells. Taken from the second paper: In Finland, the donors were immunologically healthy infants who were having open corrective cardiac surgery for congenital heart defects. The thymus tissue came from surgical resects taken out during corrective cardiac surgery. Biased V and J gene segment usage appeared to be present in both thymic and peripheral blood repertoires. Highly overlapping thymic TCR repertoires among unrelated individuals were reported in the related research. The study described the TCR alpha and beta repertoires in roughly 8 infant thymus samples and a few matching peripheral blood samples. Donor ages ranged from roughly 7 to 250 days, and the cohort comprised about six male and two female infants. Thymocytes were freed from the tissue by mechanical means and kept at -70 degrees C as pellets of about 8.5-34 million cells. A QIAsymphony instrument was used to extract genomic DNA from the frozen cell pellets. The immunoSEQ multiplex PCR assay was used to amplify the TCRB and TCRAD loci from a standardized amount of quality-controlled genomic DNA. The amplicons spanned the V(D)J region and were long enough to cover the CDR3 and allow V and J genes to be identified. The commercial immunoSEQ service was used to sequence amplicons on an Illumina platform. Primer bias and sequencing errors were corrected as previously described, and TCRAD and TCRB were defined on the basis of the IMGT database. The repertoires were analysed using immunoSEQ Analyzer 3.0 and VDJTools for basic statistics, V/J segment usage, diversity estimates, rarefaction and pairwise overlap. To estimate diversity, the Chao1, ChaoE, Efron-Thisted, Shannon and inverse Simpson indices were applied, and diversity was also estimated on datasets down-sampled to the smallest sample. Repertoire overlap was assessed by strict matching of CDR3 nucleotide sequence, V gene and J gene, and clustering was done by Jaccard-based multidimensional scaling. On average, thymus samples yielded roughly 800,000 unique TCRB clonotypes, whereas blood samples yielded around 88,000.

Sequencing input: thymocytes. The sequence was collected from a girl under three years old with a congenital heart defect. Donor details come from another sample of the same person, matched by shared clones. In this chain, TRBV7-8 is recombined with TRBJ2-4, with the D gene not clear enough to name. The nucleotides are TGTGCCAGCAGCTCCCACTTCCGACTAGCCAAAAACATTCAGTACTTC. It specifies CASSSHFRLAKNIQYF.